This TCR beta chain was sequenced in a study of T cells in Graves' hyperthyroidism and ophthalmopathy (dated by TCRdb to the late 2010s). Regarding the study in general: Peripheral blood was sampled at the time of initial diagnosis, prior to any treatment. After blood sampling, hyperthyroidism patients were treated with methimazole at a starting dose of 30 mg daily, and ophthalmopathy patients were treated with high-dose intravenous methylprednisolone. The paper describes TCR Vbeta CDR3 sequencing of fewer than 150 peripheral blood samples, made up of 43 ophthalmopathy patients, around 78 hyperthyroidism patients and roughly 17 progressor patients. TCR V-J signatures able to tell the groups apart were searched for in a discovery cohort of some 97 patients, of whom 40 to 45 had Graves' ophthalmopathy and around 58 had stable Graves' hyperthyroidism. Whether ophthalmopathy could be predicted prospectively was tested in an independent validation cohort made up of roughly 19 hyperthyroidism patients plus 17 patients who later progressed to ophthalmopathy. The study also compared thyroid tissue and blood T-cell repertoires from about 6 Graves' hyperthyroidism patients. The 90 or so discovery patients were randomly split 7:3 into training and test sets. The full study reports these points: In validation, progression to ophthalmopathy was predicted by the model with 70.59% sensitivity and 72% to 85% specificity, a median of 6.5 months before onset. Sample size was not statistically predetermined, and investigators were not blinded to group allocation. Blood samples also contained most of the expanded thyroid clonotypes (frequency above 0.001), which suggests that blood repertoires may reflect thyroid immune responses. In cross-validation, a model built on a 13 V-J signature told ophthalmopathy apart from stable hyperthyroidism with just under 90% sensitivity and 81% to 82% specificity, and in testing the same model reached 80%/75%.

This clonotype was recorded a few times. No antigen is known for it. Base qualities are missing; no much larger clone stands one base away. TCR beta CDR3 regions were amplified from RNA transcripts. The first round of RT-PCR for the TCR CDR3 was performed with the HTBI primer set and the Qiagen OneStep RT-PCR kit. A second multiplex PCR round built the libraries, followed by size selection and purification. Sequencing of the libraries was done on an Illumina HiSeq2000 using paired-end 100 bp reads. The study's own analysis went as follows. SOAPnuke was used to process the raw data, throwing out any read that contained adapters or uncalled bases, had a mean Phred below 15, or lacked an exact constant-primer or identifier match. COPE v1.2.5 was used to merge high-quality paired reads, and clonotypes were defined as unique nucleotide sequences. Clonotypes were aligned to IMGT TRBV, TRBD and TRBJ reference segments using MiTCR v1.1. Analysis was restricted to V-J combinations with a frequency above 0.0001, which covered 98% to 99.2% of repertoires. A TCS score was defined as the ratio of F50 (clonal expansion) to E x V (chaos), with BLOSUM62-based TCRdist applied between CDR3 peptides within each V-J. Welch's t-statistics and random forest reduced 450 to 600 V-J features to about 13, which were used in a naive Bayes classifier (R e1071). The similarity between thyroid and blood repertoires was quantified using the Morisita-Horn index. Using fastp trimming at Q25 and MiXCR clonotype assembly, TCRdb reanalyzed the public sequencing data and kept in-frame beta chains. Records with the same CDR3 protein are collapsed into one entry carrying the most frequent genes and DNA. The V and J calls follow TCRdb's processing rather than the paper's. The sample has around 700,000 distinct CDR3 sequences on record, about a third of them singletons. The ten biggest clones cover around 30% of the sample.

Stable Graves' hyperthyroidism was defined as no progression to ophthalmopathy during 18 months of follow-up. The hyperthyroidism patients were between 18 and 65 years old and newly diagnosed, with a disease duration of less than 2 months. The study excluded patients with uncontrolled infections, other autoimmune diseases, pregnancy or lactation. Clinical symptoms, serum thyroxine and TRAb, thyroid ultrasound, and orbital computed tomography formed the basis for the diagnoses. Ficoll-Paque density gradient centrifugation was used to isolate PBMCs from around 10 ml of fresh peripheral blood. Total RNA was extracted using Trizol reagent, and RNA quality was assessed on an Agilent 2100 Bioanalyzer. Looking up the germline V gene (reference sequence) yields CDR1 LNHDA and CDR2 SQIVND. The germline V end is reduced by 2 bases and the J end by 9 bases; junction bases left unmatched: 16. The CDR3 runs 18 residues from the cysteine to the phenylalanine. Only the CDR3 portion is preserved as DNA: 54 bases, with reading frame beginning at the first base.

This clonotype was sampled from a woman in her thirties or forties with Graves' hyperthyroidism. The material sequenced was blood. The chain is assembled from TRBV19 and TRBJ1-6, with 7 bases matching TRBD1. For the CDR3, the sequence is CASSIKPYRGVYGSPLHF. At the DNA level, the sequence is TGTGCCAGTAGTATAAAGCCATACAGGGGTGTGTATGGTTCACCCCTCCACTTT.